The 24 T cell receptor beta chains below were found in one sample sequenced in a study of blood T cell repertoires in COVID-19. Measured with immunoSEQ multiplex PCR; TCRdb has only the in-frame clones, and not every one. This sample has about 250,000 clones, with roughly 82% found just once. Sequencing input: peripheral blood. Receptors originate from an elderly woman with COVID-19, enrolled during active disease.

V gene TRBV7-8 combines with J gene TRBJ1-5; D possibly corresponds to TRBD1 (5 bases). Between the trimmed V and J ends, which lost 1 base and 5 bases, there was a span of 9 bases. The CDR3 extends over 14 amino acids. CDR1 and CDR2 (germline): SGHVS, FQNEAQ. Here the CDR3 reads CASSLVTVYQPQHF. CDR3 coding DNA: TGTGCCAGCAGCTTAGTGACAGTCTATCAGCCCCAGCATTTT.

V is TRBV28 and J is TRBJ1-4; perhaps TRBD1 as D (6 bases). The germline gives CDR1 MDHEN, CDR2 SYDVKM. The length of the CDR3 is 11 residues. V was shortened by 8 bases and J by 10 bases, with 11 bases between the two germline ends. The CDR3 loop reads CASADSLKLFF. In nucleotides, the CDR3 is TGTGCCAGCGCGGACAGTCTAAAACTGTTTTTT.

This chain joins TRBV27 and TRBJ1-2; D perhaps matches TRBD1 (6 bases). Trimming cost V 2 bases and J 6 bases, with 10 bases left between them. Germline lookup yields CDR1 MNHEY and CDR2 SMNVEV (reference sequence). The CDR3 consists of 13 residues. The CDR3 nucleotides read TGTGCCAGCAGTTTAGGCAGGGGCCATGGCTACACCTTC. Protein product: CASSLGRGHGYTF.

This chain joins TRBV7-2 and TRBJ1-2; D is possibly TRBD1 (6 bases). Germline lookup yields CDR1 SGHTA and CDR2 FQGNSA. The CDR3 is made up of 14 amino acids. Trimming removed 2 bases from V and 0 bases from J, with 7 bases in between. The CDR3 coding sequence is TGTGCCAGCAGCTTAAGGACAGCTAACTATGGCTACACCTTC. Its translation is CASSLRTANYGYTF.

This chain joins TRBV18 and TRBJ1-2; no clear D gene. Between the trimmed V and J ends, which lost 0 bases and 3 bases, there was a span of 8 bases. CDR3 length: 14 amino acids. CDR1 and CDR2 from the germline V gene are KGHSH and LQKENI. The CDR3 region is CASSPPNSYYGYTF. DNA of the CDR3: TGTGCCAGCTCACCACCAAACAGTTACTATGGCTACACCTTC.

As DNA, the CDR3 is TGTGCCAGCAGCCTGCTAGCAGAGGGCACTGAAGCTTTCTTT. As protein: CASSLLAEGTEAFF. The chain is built from TRBV16 and TRBJ1-1; D ambiguous. The germline CDR1 and CDR2 sequences are KGHSY and FQNENV. This CDR3 is built from 14 residues. The germline V and J ends were trimmed by 4 bases and 4 bases, with 13 bases remaining between them.

The CDR3 region has the DNA TGTGCCATCAGTGTAGGAGAGTGGGAGGGCTACACCTTC. This codes for CAISVGEWEGYTF. The chain uses TRBV10-3 and TRBJ1-2; the D is unclear. This CDR3 spans 13 amino acids. The V gene's germline CDR1 is ENHRY and CDR2 SYGVKD. The V end lost 4 bases, the J end lost 8 bases, and 14 bases lay between the germline ends.

The rearrangement uses TRBV9 and TRBJ1-5; the D gene is possibly TRBD1 (5 bases). Trimming pared 0 bases from V and 4 bases from J, leaving 5 bases between. Germline CDR1 and CDR2: SGDLS and YYNGEE. The CDR3 totals 13 residues. CDR3 DNA: TGTGCCAGCAGCGTAGGACAGAATCAGCCCCAGCATTTT. It yields the protein CASSVGQNQPQHF.

This chain connects TRBV5-1 to TRBJ2-5; a possible D gene is TRBD1 (5 bases). The CDR3 length is 14 residues. The germline V gene encodes CDR1 SGHRS and CDR2 YFSETQ. Trimming removed 0 bases at V and 1 base at J, with 7 bases between. CDR3 DNA sequence: TGCGCCAGCAGCTTGGCAGGGTTCCAAGAGACCCAGTACTTC. The encoded protein is CASSLAGFQETQYF.

This chain links TRBV24-1 with TRBJ2-2; D unresolved. Looked up from germline, CDR1 is KGHDR and CDR2 is SFDVKD. The ends were cut back, 0 bases at V and 0 bases at J, with 7 bases in the middle. The CDR3 consists of 16 residues. This CDR3 reads CATSDLGLSNTGELFF. The CDR3 nucleotides are TGTGCCACCAGTGATTTGGGGCTCTCGAACACCGGGGAGCTGTTTTTT.

This chain uses TRBV2 with TRBJ1-1, with a possible D match to TRBD1 (5 bases). Germline CDR1 SNHLY, CDR2 FYNNEI. The ends were cut back, 3 bases at V and 7 bases at J, with 18 bases in the middle. There are 15 residues in the CDR3. CDR3 amino acids: CASSDFTGRENEAFF. CDR3 nucleotide sequence: TGTGCCAGCAGTGATTTCACTGGCAGGGAAAATGAAGCTTTCTTT.

In this sample, this clone turned up once. V is TRBV3-1 (or the pseudogene TRBV3-2) and J is TRBJ1-5, with D unclear. Germline assignment: CDR1 LGHDT and CDR2 YNNKEL (reference sequence). V was clipped by 3 bases and J by 4 bases, with 7 bases between them. The CDR3 extends over 13 amino acids. This chain's CDR3 is CASSHLINQPQHF. CDR3 nucleotide sequence: TGTGCCAGCAGCCACCTAATTAATCAGCCCCAGCATTTT.

V and J are TRBV6-5 and TRBJ1-2; the D is unclear. The germline CDR1 and CDR2 sequences are MNHEY and SVGAGI. The V end lost 6 bases, the J end lost 4 bases, and 12 bases lay between the germline ends. The CDR3 totals 13 residues. The CDR3 reads CASSATGIYGYTF. The CDR3 DNA follows: TGTGCCAGCAGCGCCACTGGTATCTATGGCTACACCTTC.

The chain employs TRBV19 and TRBJ2-2, with 8 bases fitting TRBD1. The V and J ends lost 6 bases and 2 bases, in that order; junction bases with no gene match: 8. Germline loops: CDR1 LNHDA, CDR2 SQIVND (reference sequence). CDR3 length equals 16 residues. The CDR3 spells CASSLDRGYNTGELFF. The DNA of the CDR3 is TGTGCCAGTAGCCTTGACAGGGGTTATAACACCGGGGAGCTGTTTTTT. Based on the CDR3 plus reference TRBV19 and TRBJ2-2, the full variable domain is DGGITQSPKYLFRKEGQNVTLSCEQNLNHDAMYWYRQDPGQGLRLIYYSQIVNDFQKGDIAEGYSVSREKKESFPLTVTSAQKNPTAFYLCASSLDRGYNTGELFFGEGSRLTVL.

The chain is built from TRBV3-1 (or the pseudogene TRBV3-2) and TRBJ1-3; TRBD1 is a possible D gene (5 bases). V was clipped by 1 base and J by 3 bases, with 13 bases between them. Looked up from germline, CDR1 is LGHDT and CDR2 is YNNKEL (reference sequence). The CDR3 is made up of 16 amino acids. CDR3 region: CASSQATRGIGNTIYF. The CDR3 nucleotides read TGTGCCAGCAGCCAAGCAACCCGGGGGATTGGAAACACCATATATTTT.

This chain joins TRBV27 and TRBJ1-5; 9 bases line up with TRBD1. From germline, CDR1 is MNHEY and CDR2 SMNVEV (reference sequence). Trimming cost V 2 bases and J 0 bases; bases outside gene matches: 2. The CDR3 runs 16 residues. CDR3 DNA: TGTGCCAGCAGTTTAACAGGGGGCTATAGCAATCAGCCCCAGCATTTT. It yields the protein CASSLTGGYSNQPQHF.

The V gene is TRBV3-1 (or the pseudogene TRBV3-2), the J gene TRBJ1-4, with D tentatively TRBD1 (6 bases). The CDR3 spans 13 residues. CDR1 is LGHDT and CDR2 is YNNKEL in the germline V gene (reference sequence). Between the trimmed V and J ends, which lost 0 bases and 8 bases, there was a span of 7 bases. CDR3 region: CASSQDQGEKLFF. The CDR3 DNA reads TGTGCCAGCAGCCAAGATCAGGGGGAAAAACTGTTTTTT.

The V and J genes are TRBV7-2 and TRBJ1-3; perhaps TRBD1 as D (6 bases). Deletions cut 1 base from V and 4 bases from J, with 14 bases between. CDR1 and CDR2 from the germline V gene are SGHTA and FQGNSA. The CDR3 length is 16 residues. DNA for the CDR3: TGTGCCAGCAGCTTAGGAGGGGGAATGGACGGAAACACCATATATTTT. Translated: CASSLGGGMDGNTIYF. The whole variable domain, filled in from reference TRBV7-2 and TRBJ1-3, reads GAGVSQSPSNKVTEKGKDVELRCDPISGHTALYWYRQSLGQGLEFLIYFQGNSAPDKSGLPSDRFSAERTGGSVSTLTIQRTQQEDSAVYLCASSLGGGMDGNTIYFGEGSWLTVV.

This clone has more than one count but fewer than ten. The chain recombines TRBV6-6 with TRBJ1-5; possible D gene TRBD1, 6 bases. Looked up from germline, CDR1 is MNHNY and CDR2 is SVGAGI (reference sequence). Trimming took 8 bases from V and 7 from J, leaving 15 bases between them. This CDR3 has 13 residues. Here the CDR3 DNA reads TGTGCCAGCGCCGGGGGGCAGGGGCAGCCCCAGCATTTT. Translation: CASAGGQGQPQHF.

This clone was seen a few times. V and J are TRBV6-5 and TRBJ2-7, with a tentative D call TRBD2 (5 bases). V dropped 8 bases and J dropped 2 bases, with 16 bases sitting between them. This CDR3 has 14 residues. Germline V lookup: CDR1 MNHEY, CDR2 SVGAGI. This chain's CDR3 is CASSPGNGAYEQYF. CDR3 bases: TGTGCCAGCTCTCCCGGGAACGGGGCCTACGAGCAGTACTTC.

The rearrangement uses TRBV29-1 and TRBJ1-3; no clear D gene. CDR1 SQVTM and CDR2 ANQGSEA come from the germline V gene. Trimming pared 6 bases from V and 2 bases from J, leaving 26 bases between. The CDR3 spans 18 residues. The CDR3 nucleotides read TGCAGCGTATTGCTACTACCCGCGGGCCCGGGAACTGGAAACACCATATATTTT. Protein: CSVLLLPAGPGTGNTIYF.

The chain carries TRBV4-2 and TRBJ2-7, with a possible D match to TRBD1 (6 bases). CDR1 is LGHNA, CDR2 YNFKEQ, per germline. CDR3 size: 14 residues. V lost 1 base and J 3 bases, leaving 10 bases between the germline ends. The CDR3 nucleotides are TGTGCCAGCAGCCAAGTCACAGGGCGCTACGAGCAGTACTTC. This encodes CASSQVTGRYEQYF.

This clone is a singleton in its sample. The chain carries TRBV30 and TRBJ2-5, with TRBD2 matching over 13 bases. The CDR3 totals 16 residues. Trimming at V came to 1 base and at J to 4 bases, leaving 6 bases not matched to a gene. Germline loops: CDR1 GTSNPN, CDR2 SVGIG (reference sequence). This chain's CDR3 is CAWSDIGLAGVETQYF. As DNA, the CDR3 is TGTGCCTGGAGTGACATTGGACTAGCGGGGGTAGAGACCCAGTACTTC.

The CDR3 sequence is CASRRQGGYEQYF. The CDR3 nucleotides read TGTGCCAGCAGACGACAGGGAGGCTACGAGCAGTACTTC. The chain employs TRBV3-1 (or the pseudogene TRBV3-2) and TRBJ2-7, with a tentative D call TRBD1 (7 bases). This CDR3 has 13 amino acids. V gave up 6 bases and J gave up 3 bases, with 12 bases separating them. Germline lookup yields CDR1 LGHDT and CDR2 YNNKEL (reference sequence).